The T cell receptor (beta chain) under discussion was sequenced for a study of beta chain features in type 1 diabetes. Study-level points and caveats: Within each of all four CD4+ subsets, Type 1 diabetes patients had TCRB CDR3s that were moderately but significantly shorter. In type 1 diabetes patients, VDJ junctions had fewer insertions; deletions at these junctions were more frequent.

This clone was seen a handful of times. Antigen: not known. Sequencing targeted expressed TCRB transcripts, as all isolated RNA had been reverse transcribed. Assay: immunoSEQ multiplex PCR; the TCRdb copy retains only in-frame clones and omits some. The sample includes roughly 350,000 clones, 9.5% to 10% of them seen just once. Sample: central memory CD4+ T cells from blood. The receptor was isolated from a young man with type 1 diabetes.

The CDR3 DNA sequence: TGTGCCAGCAGCCCCGACGGTGCGGGAGTCTCCTACGAGCAGTACTTC. Translating it yields CASSPDGAGVSYEQYF. The chain employs TRBV7-2 and TRBJ2-7, with 7 bases identical to TRBD2. Trimming cost V 5 bases and J 0 bases; bases outside gene matches: 10. CDR3 length equals 16 residues. The germline V gene has CDR1 SGHTA and CDR2 FQGNSA.